A single sample gave rise to the 25 T cell receptor beta chains below, sequenced in a study of CD8 T cells in Susac syndrome. Random hexamers were used to reverse transcribe 0.5 to 1 ug of RNA. MiXCR, run by TCRdb on the immunoSEQ multiplex PCR reads, gives a single entry per CDR3 protein. Among 120,000 or so distinct CDR3 sequences listed, 93% were seen once. The material sequenced was CD4+ T cells from PBMCs. These receptor sequences come from a human donor with multiple sclerosis.

The gene calls are TRBV30 and TRBJ1-2; unclear D gene. Germline V gene data show CDR1 as GTSNPN and CDR2 as SVGIG (reference sequence). The CDR3 spans 11 residues. The CDR3 region is CSLRSFFGYTF. The CDR3, as DNA: TGTTCGTTGCGGTCTTTTTTCGGCTACACCTTC.

The chain joins TRBV12-5 to TRBJ1-2, with D hard to call. From germline, CDR1 is LGHNT and CDR2 FRNRAP. Trimming removed 4 bases from V and 2 bases from J, with 14 bases in between. This CDR3 has 15 amino acids. CDR3 region: CASGSSSWINYGYTF. The CDR3 region has the DNA TGTGCTAGTGGTTCTTCCTCCTGGATAAACTATGGCTACACCTTC.

The chain recombines TRBV3-1 with TRBJ2-5; the D gene is possibly TRBD2 (6 bases). CDR1 is LGHDT and CDR2 is YNNKEL in the germline V gene (reference sequence). CDR3 length: 16 residues. V was cut by 3 bases and J by 10 bases, with 24 bases left in between. CDR3 coding DNA: TGTGCCAGCAGCCAGGAACCGGGACTGGGGTTGAAAGGCCAGTACTTC. It translates to CASSQEPGLGLKGQYF.

V is TRBV4-2 and J is TRBJ2-5, with 7 bases fitting TRBD2. From germline, CDR1 is LGHNA and CDR2 YNFKEQ. The ends lost 3 bases at V and 3 bases at J; junction bases unmatched: 4. This CDR3 comprises 14 residues. The chain's CDR3 is CASSQGLAEETQYF. CDR3 bases: TGTGCCAGCAGCCAGGGGCTAGCGGAAGAGACCCAGTACTTC.

This sequence joins TRBV29-1 and TRBJ2-5, with D perhaps TRBD2 (6 bases). CDR3 length: 13 amino acids. Germline lookup yields CDR1 SQVTM and CDR2 ANQGSEA. V was cut by 1 base and J by 4 bases, with 10 bases left in between. The CDR3 sequence is CSVEVAAGETQYF. CDR3 sequence (DNA): TGCAGCGTTGAAGTTGCAGCGGGAGAGACCCAGTACTTC.

The chain links TRBV19 to TRBJ2-7, with D hard to call. From germline, CDR1 is LNHDA and CDR2 SQIVND (reference sequence). Trimming pared 3 bases from V and 6 bases from J, leaving 12 bases between. The CDR3 extends over 13 amino acids. This CDR3 is CASSMYLKSEQYF. The CDR3 DNA reads TGTGCCAGTAGTATGTACTTGAAGAGCGAGCAGTACTTC.

The chain links TRBV6-5 to TRBJ1-5; D may be TRBD1 (6 bases). Germline CDR1 MNHEY, CDR2 SVGAGI. This CDR3 contains 13 residues. Trimming shortened V by 6 bases and J by 7 bases, and 13 bases separated the two germline ends. The CDR3 loop reads CASRTQGNQPQHF. CDR3 sequence (DNA): TGTGCCAGCAGGACACAGGGAAACCAGCCCCAGCATTTT.

This clonotype occurred once. V usage is TRBV3-1 and J usage is TRBJ2-3; weak D call: TRBD2 (6 bases). The CDR3 totals 14 residues. V lost 7 bases, J lost 4 bases, and 15 bases lay in between. Germline CDR1 is LGHDT and CDR2 is YNNKEL (reference sequence). The CDR3 reads CASKNVWEADTQYF. The CDR3 DNA follows: TGTGCCAGCAAGAACGTATGGGAGGCAGATACGCAGTATTTT.

The chain has TRBV5-4 and TRBJ2-7; 8 bases agree with TRBD2. Unmatched junction bases numbered 2, after V lost 4 bases and J lost 2 bases. Germline-derived CDR1 and CDR2 are SGHNT and YYREEE (reference sequence). The CDR3 contains 13 residues. The CDR3 sequence: CASSAGLAYEQYF. Here the CDR3 DNA reads TGTGCCAGCAGCGCGGGACTAGCCTACGAGCAGTACTTC.

On this clonotype itself: The DNA is omitted, as the CDR3 cannot be located on it reliably, and the CDR3 follows TCRdb's listing. This chain joins TRBV23-1 and TRBJ1-4. TRBV23-1 qualifies as an ORF whose function is uncertain. A total of 18 residues make up the CDR3, ends included. CDR3 region: CASSQSAGRRKLMKNCFF.

The rearrangement joins TRBV20-1 to TRBJ1-1; D gene uncertain. Trimming removed 1 base at V and 0 bases at J, with 6 bases between. Germline assignment: CDR1 DFQATT and CDR2 SNEGSKA (reference sequence). This CDR3 is built from 13 residues. In DNA, the CDR3 is TGCAGTGCTAGAGGCAGCCTGAACACTGAAGCTTTCTTT. Translating it yields CSARGSLNTEAFF.

V usage is TRBV5-4 and J usage is TRBJ1-1, with no clear D. CDR3 length: 15 residues. Trimming took off 4 bases at V and 6 bases at J, with 19 bases between the two ends. Germline V gene sequence: CDR1 SGHNT, CDR2 YYREEE (reference sequence). For the CDR3, the DNA is TGTGCCAGCAGCCTTCAGTCACGGGGAAGACCTGAAGCTTTCTTT. Its protein is CASSLQSRGRPEAFF.

This CDR3 is CASSLGASGGYLSYEQYF. DNA of the CDR3: TGTGCCAGCAGCTTAGGTGCTAGCGGGGGTTACCTCTCCTACGAGCAGTACTTC. The rearrangement uses TRBV7-8 and TRBJ2-7; 10 nucleotides match TRBD2. This CDR3 region has 18 residues. The J segment lost 0 bases and the V segment lost 1 base, leaving 9 bases of the junction unmatched. CDR1 SGHVS and CDR2 FQNEAQ come from the germline V gene.

This chain uses TRBV6-6 with TRBJ1-2; D ambiguous. CDR1 MNHNY and CDR2 SVGAGI come from the germline V gene (reference sequence). V shed 0 bases and J shed 4 bases, with 6 bases lying between them. The CDR3 contains 13 residues. The CDR3 region has the DNA TGTGCCAGCAGTTACTCCGTCCTCTATGGCTACACCTTC. This encodes CASSYSVLYGYTF.

The chain combines TRBV12-3 or TRBV12-4 with TRBJ1-3; the D is unclear. V shed 3 bases and J shed 8 bases, with 17 bases lying between them. The length of the CDR3 is 15 residues. The CDR3 region is CASSFQVPGYDTIYF. The CDR3 nucleotides read TGTGCCAGCAGTTTCCAGGTCCCCGGATACGACACCATATATTTT.

The chain couples TRBV7-9 to TRBJ2-5; 8 positions match TRBD1. The CDR3 length is 14 residues. Germline assignment: CDR1 SEHNR and CDR2 FQNEAQ (reference sequence). V lost 3 bases, J lost 4 bases, and 4 bases stayed unmatched. CDR3 coding DNA: TGTGCCAGCAGCTTCTGGACAGGGCGAGAGACCCAGTACTTC. It specifies CASSFWTGRETQYF.

This chain connects TRBV19 to TRBJ2-3; 7 bases are a match to TRBD1. Germline V gene data show CDR1 as LNHDA and CDR2 as SQIVND (reference sequence). The trim removed 5 bases at V and 5 bases at J, leaving 7 bases unmatched. The CDR3 contains 14 residues. The CDR3: CASSPRTGRDTQYF. CDR3 DNA sequence: TGTGCCAGTAGTCCGCGGACAGGCAGAGATACGCAGTATTTT.

V usage is TRBV20-1 and J usage is TRBJ1-5; maybe TRBD1 (5 bases). This CDR3 is built from 16 residues. Germline CDR1 is DFQATT and CDR2 is SNEGSKA (reference sequence). Trimming removed 3 bases at V and 7 bases at J, with 22 bases between. CDR3 sequence (DNA): TGCAGTGCTAGCTATCCGGGACGGGTCTCAGGCCAGCCCCAGCATTTT. Translated: CSASYPGRVSGQPQHF.

The rearrangement joins TRBV20-1 to TRBJ2-4; 8 nucleotides line up with TRBD1. CDR3 length: 15 residues. Germline V CDR1 and CDR2: DFQATT, SNEGSKA (reference sequence). Trimming cost V 3 bases and J 8 bases; bases outside gene matches: 12. The CDR3 sequence: CSASRGQVALDIQYF. The DNA for the CDR3 is TGCAGTGCTAGCAGGGGGCAAGTGGCCTTGGACATTCAGTACTTC.

This rearrangement joins TRBV9 to TRBJ1-5; TRBD1 matches at 10 bases. The CDR3 has 15 residues. Germline lookup yields CDR1 SGDLS and CDR2 YYNGEE. V was clipped by 0 bases and J by 6 bases; unmatched bases: 3. The CDR3 loop reads CASSVGGQGGQPQHF. The CDR3 nucleotides are TGTGCCAGCAGCGTAGGTGGACAGGGGGGTCAGCCCCAGCATTTT. The full variable domain, rest sourced from reference TRBV9 and TRBJ1-5, is DSGVTQTPKHLITATGQRVTLRCSPRSGDLSVYWYQQSLDQGLQFLIQYYNGEERAKGNILERFSAQQFPDLHSELNLSSLELGDSALYFCASSVGGQGGQPQHFGDGTRLSIL.

The V and J genes are TRBV5-1 and TRBJ2-5, with TRBD2 identical over 11 bases. Losses at the gene ends were 2 bases for V and 1 base for J; bases not matched to a gene: 4. CDR3 length: 16 amino acids. CDR1 is SGHRS and CDR2 is YFSETQ in the germline V gene. The CDR3 DNA is TGCGCCAGCAGCTTTGCTAGCGGGGGGCCCCAAGAGACCCAGTACTTC. Protein: CASSFASGGPQETQYF.

This sequence joins TRBV27 and TRBJ2-7, with 10 bases fitting TRBD1. Losses at the gene ends were 3 bases for V and 7 bases for J; bases not matched to a gene: 12. This CDR3 comprises 16 residues. In germline, CDR1 is MNHEY, CDR2 SMNVEV (reference sequence). The CDR3 DNA follows: TGTGCCAGCAGTTTCCAAAAACCGGGACAGGGGCGAGAGCAGTACTTC. Amino acids: CASSFQKPGQGREQYF.

The chain recombines TRBV4-1 with TRBJ2-3; D is perhaps TRBD2 (5 bases). The CDR3 has 15 residues. V shed 3 bases and J shed 1 base, with 11 bases lying between them. CDR1 MGHRA and CDR2 YSYEKL come from the germline V gene. DNA of the CDR3: TGCGCCAGCAGCCACCTAGGAGGCGGCACAGATACGCAGTATTTT. Protein: CASSHLGGGTDTQYF.

This clonotype occurred once. The rearrangement joins TRBV29-1 to TRBJ1-4, with 7 bases fitting TRBD1. Looked up from germline, CDR1 is SQVTM and CDR2 is ANQGSEA. Trimming at V came to 0 bases and at J to 0 bases, leaving 4 bases not matched to a gene. The CDR3 sequence is 16 residues long. The CDR3 spells CSVEDTGDPTNEKLFF. Written as DNA, the CDR3 is TGCAGCGTTGAAGATACAGGGGATCCAACTAATGAAAAACTGTTTTTT.

This chain links TRBV11-2 with TRBJ1-3; D unresolved. CDR3 length: 14 residues. Germline lookup yields CDR1 SGHAT and CDR2 FQNNGV. Trimming removed 1 base at V and 6 bases at J, with 10 bases between. The CDR3 here is CASSLARVENTIYF. The CDR3 coding sequence is TGTGCCAGCAGCTTAGCCCGGGTGGAAAACACCATATATTTT.